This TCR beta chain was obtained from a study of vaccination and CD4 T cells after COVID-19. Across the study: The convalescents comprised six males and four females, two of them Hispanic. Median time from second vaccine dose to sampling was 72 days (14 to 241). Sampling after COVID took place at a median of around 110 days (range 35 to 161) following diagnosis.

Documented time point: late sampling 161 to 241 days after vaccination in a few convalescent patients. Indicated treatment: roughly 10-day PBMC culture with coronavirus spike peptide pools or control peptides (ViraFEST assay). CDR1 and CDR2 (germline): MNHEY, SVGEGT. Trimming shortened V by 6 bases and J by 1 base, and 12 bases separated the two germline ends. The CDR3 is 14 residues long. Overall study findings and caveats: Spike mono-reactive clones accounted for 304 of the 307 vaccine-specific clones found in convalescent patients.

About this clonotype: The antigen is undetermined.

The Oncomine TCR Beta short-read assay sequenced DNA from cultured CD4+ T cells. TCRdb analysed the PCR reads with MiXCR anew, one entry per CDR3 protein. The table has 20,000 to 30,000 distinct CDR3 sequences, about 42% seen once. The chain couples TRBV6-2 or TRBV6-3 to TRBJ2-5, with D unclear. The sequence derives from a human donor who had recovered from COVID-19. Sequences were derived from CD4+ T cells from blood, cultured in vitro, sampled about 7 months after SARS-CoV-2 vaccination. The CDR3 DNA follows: TGTGCCAGCAGCGACGGGCGTGCCCAAGAGACCCAGTACTTC. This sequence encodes CASSDGRAQETQYF.